This TCR beta chain emerged from a study of cytomegalovirus exposure and HLA in healthy donors. PCR used 60 Vbeta primers and 13 Jbeta primers. TCRdb's copy holds only in-frame clones and misses some; the assay was immunoSEQ multiplex PCR. The data show about 120,000 clones, 70% to 80% seen once. CDR3 length equals 13 residues. Germline V CDR1 and CDR2: SEHNR, FQNEAQ (reference sequence). Trimming shortened V by 8 bases and J by 5 bases, and 15 bases separated the two germline ends. The sample was PBMCs. The sequence came from a female donor in good health and CMV-seronegative. This chain connects TRBV7-9 to TRBJ2-5; possible D gene TRBD1, 6 bases. The DNA of the CDR3 is TGTGCCAGCGTTCTGGGGGCCGAGGAGACCCAGTACTTC. Its translation is CASVLGAEETQYF.